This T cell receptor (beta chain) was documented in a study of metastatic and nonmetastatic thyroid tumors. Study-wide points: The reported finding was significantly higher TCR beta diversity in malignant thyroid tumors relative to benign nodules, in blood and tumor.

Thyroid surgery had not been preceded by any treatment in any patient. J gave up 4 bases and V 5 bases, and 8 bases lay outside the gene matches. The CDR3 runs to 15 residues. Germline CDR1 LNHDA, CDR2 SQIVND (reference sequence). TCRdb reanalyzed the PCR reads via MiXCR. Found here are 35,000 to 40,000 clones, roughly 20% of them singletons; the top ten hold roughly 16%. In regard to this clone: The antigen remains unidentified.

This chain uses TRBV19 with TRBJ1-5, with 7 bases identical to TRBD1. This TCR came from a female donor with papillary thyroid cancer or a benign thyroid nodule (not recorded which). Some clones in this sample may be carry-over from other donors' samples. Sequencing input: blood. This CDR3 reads CASSPRDSRNQPQHF. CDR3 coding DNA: TGTGCCAGTAGTCCGCGGGACAGTCGTAATCAGCCCCAGCATTTT.